The entry below describes one T cell receptor beta chain. This sample is drawn from a study of blood T cell repertoires in COVID-19. Study summary: The United States, Italy and Spain supplied acute and convalescent COVID-19 samples.

Per the original data handling: How many nucleated cells were present was estimated from reference gene primer amplification. Measured with immunoSEQ multiplex PCR; TCRdb has only the in-frame clones, and not every one. D and trimming were read from the DNA, whereas the V and J calls and clone size are those reported in that table. The data contain roughly 350,000 clones, 85% of them singletons. The V gene's germline CDR1 is DFQATT and CDR2 SNEGSKA (reference sequence). Trimming cost V 3 bases and J 7 bases; bases outside gene matches: 5. This CDR3 is 14 amino acids long. The receptor was derived from a young woman with acute or convalescent COVID-19. Sequencing was done on a sample of peripheral blood. This chain uses TRBV20-1 with TRBJ1-6, with 8 bases fitting TRBD1. The CDR3 sequence: CSASAGQENSPLHF. CDR3 coding DNA: TGCAGTGCTAGTGCGGGACAGGAGAATTCACCCCTCCACTTT.